Ten or more counts support the clone carrying this T cell receptor beta chain. CDR3 length: 14 amino acids. V lost 3 bases and J 4 bases, leaving 15 bases between the germline ends. Germline-derived CDR1 and CDR2 are GTSNPN and SVGIG (reference sequence). As diagnostic evidence, clinical symptoms, serum thyroxine, TRAb, thyroid ultrasound and orbital computed tomography were relied upon. The authors amplified TCR beta CDR3 regions from RNA transcripts. Following a first-round RT-PCR that used HTBI primers, a second-round multiplex PCR was carried out. Via MiXCR, TCRdb re-called the multiplex PCR reads, giving one row per CDR3 protein. The sample includes 340,000 or so distinct CDR3 sequences, roughly a sixth of them seen just once. This entry is derived from a study of Graves' ophthalmopathy and Graves' hyperthyroidism.

The rearrangement links TRBV30 to TRBJ1-1; perhaps TRBD1 as D (5 bases). The origin of this receptor is an adult man with Graves' ophthalmopathy. The sequencing sample was made of peripheral blood. CDR3 amino acids: CAWRPPRDSTEAFF. The DNA of the CDR3 is TGTGCCTGGAGGCCCCCCCGTGACAGCACTGAAGCTTTCTTT.